Sequencing of this T cell receptor beta chain was carried out in a study of graft-versus-host responses after intestinal transplantation. Study at large: Recipients had transplants, and these were multivisceral, liver-intestinal, or isolated intestinal. Recipients uniformly received anti-thymocyte globulin induction, followed by tacrolimus and steroids for approximately 3 years.

Germline CDR1 GTSNPN, CDR2 SVGIG (reference sequence). The CDR3 runs to 13 residues. Trimming pared 0 bases from V and 0 bases from J, leaving 3 bases between. Study-wide results and caveats: The presence of high graft-versus-host to host-versus-graft clonal ratios in allografts characterized patients with graft-donor T cell macrochimerism. With peak circulating GvH clone levels came an association with early post-transplant HvG declines.

Notes on this clone: Antigen: not known.

Repertoires were generated with immunoSEQ multiplex PCR, while TCRdb's copy carries only in-frame clones and drops some. Of around 130,000 clones listed, approximately 94% were seen once; the top ten hold around 0.16%. The sequence derives from a human donor who received an intestinal transplant. The chain couples TRBV30 to TRBJ1-5; no firm D call. Here the sequenced sample was unstimulated CD4+ T cells sorted from spleen or lymph node cells, taken before intestinal transplant. CDR3 region: CAWSVLSNQPQHF. CDR3 nucleotides: TGTGCCTGGAGTGTTCTTAGCAATCAGCCCCAGCATTTT.